This TCR beta chain was identified during a study of cytomegalovirus exposure and HLA in healthy donors. The PCR employed 60 Vbeta primers together with 13 Jbeta primers. Original handling: It was a later analysis that counted 83 million or so unique TCR beta chains, of which about 10 million were shared. The table came from immunoSEQ multiplex PCR; TCRdb's copy has only in-frame clones and leaves some out. D and trimming come from the DNA, and the V and J calls and clone size come from that table. Altogether 200,000 to 250,000 clones are present, roughly 79% being singletons, with the ten largest covering around 0.57%. Whole-study findings and limits: Within an earlier analysis, most TCR beta V segments proved productive either about 90% or about 30% of the time.

A remark on this clone: Its antigen is not identified.

The sample comprised PBMCs. The TCR sequence derives from a woman aged 40 to 49 in good health and CMV-seronegative.

CDR3 in DNA: TGCAGCGTTGCAGAGGGGGCCTACGAGCAGTACTTC. Translated, it gives CSVAEGAYEQYF. This sequence joins TRBV29-1 and TRBJ2-5; TRBD1 is a possible D gene (6 bases). TRBJ2-7 matches the DNA end more closely, so the J call is doubtful. CDR1 SQVTM and CDR2 ANQGSEA come from the germline V gene. CDR3 length: 12 residues.